This TCR beta chain was sequenced during a study of blood T cells in healthy people across ages. Study-level findings and limits: Strong correlation existed between TCR beta diversity and naive T cell percentage. Estimated diversity, derived from one million T cells, was regarded as an underestimate.

A second roughly 6 to 12 cycle PCR used barcoded and J-beta primers. At least 2.5 million CDR3-containing paired-end reads were obtained per sample. TCRdb itself ran the 5' RACE reads through MiXCR, one entry per CDR3 protein. This sample has about 1,500,000 distinct CDR3 sequences, with 42% found just once. No fewer than 6 million PBMCs went into each sample. For this clonotype: Its antigen remains unidentified.

The TCR sequence derives from a woman under 30 in good health. What was sequenced was blood.

CDR3 bases: TGTGCCAGCAGCGGACAAGTCCAGGACACCTGGGAAGAGACCCAGTACTTC. Its protein is CASSGQVQDTWEETQYF. The rearrangement joins TRBV9 to TRBJ2-5; TRBD1 might be the D (5 bases). Per germline, CDR1 SGDLS and CDR2 YYNGEE. This CDR3 is 17 amino acids long. Trimming cost V 3 bases and J 3 bases, with 21 bases left between them.